The 22 T cell receptor beta chains listed next were all sequenced from one sample in a study of radiation and T cells in renal cell carcinoma. The time point denotes: blood 2 weeks post-SBRT. Treatment specified: 15 Gy SBRT to primary tumor, nephrectomy 4 weeks later. The data were produced by immunoSEQ multiplex PCR, yet TCRdb's version contains in-frame clones alone and is incomplete. This table has about 60,000 clones, 70% to 80% appearing once. The specimen was blood, collected from a patient whose treatment included radiotherapy and nephrectomy. The receptors were gathered from a man aged 60 to 75 with renal cell carcinoma.

V gene TRBV4-2 combines with J gene TRBJ2-2; TRBD2 matches at 8 bases. V dropped 1 base and J dropped 0; count of bases not matched to a gene: 1. Germline V gives CDR1 LGHNA, CDR2 YNFKEQ. This CDR3 spans 16 amino acids. In DNA form, the CDR3 reads TGTGCCAGCAGCCAAGCACTAGCGGCGAACACCGGGGAGCTGTTTTTT. Residues: CASSQALAANTGELFF.

This clone was seen only once. This chain links TRBV19 with TRBJ2-1; possible D gene TRBD1, 5 bases. Trimming left V 2 bases short and J 4 bases short, with 12 bases between. CDR1 LNHDA and CDR2 SQIVND come from the germline V gene (reference sequence). The CDR3 is 15 amino acids. DNA for the CDR3: TGTGCCAGTAGTATAAGGGGATTGGGATACAATGAGCAGTTCTTC. Encoded protein: CASSIRGLGYNEQFF. Filled out from reference TRBV19 and TRBJ2-1, the complete variable domain reads DGGITQSPKYLFRKEGQNVTLSCEQNLNHDAMYWYRQDPGQGLRLIYYSQIVNDFQKGDIAEGYSVSREKKESFPLTVTSAQKNPTAFYLCASSIRGLGYNEQFFGPGTRLTVL.

This chain uses TRBV6-5 with TRBJ1-6; D possibly corresponds to TRBD1 (5 bases). The germline V gene encodes CDR1 MNHEY and CDR2 SVGAGI. Trimming shortened V by 2 bases and J by 8 bases, and 16 bases separated the two germline ends. The CDR3 spans 16 residues. The CDR3 reads CASSYLRGRGDSPLHF. CDR3 DNA sequence: TGTGCCAGCAGTTACCTCCGGGGCCGGGGGGATTCACCCCTCCACTTT.

This chain links TRBV11-2 with TRBJ1-5, with 7 bases lining up with TRBD1. Germline trimming cut 3 bases from V and 5 bases from J; bases unmatched to any gene: 1. Germline-derived CDR1 and CDR2 are SGHAT and FQNNGV. CDR3 size: 13 residues. CDR3 coding DNA: TGTGCCAGCAGCTTTGACAGGGATCAGCCCCAGCATTTT. It is translated as CASSFDRDQPQHF. Variable domain in full (rest from reference TRBV11-2 and TRBJ1-5): EAGVAQSPRYKIIEKRQSVAFWCNPISGHATLYWYQQILGQGPKLLIQFQNNGVVDDSQLPKDRFSAERLKGVDSTLKIQPAKLEDSAVYLCASSFDRDQPQHFGDGTRLSIL.

The chain is built from TRBV5-1 and TRBJ2-3, with a tentative D call TRBD1 (6 bases). V lost 4 bases and J 0 bases, leaving 9 bases between the germline ends. The CDR3 consists of 14 residues. CDR1 and CDR2 (germline): SGHRS, YFSETQ. CDR3: CASSLGQSTDTQYF. CDR3 coding DNA: TGCGCCAGCAGCCTAGGACAGAGCACAGATACGCAGTATTTT.

This clone was counted a single time. DNA for the CDR3: TGTGCCTGGAGTAAACGGGACGGCTACGAGCAGTACTTC. This translates into CAWSKRDGYEQYF. This sequence joins TRBV30 and TRBJ2-7; TRBD1 or TRBD2 may be the D gene (5 bases each). Germline CDR1 reads GTSNPN; CDR2 reads SVGIG (reference sequence). Deletions cut 2 bases from V and 3 bases from J, with 11 bases between. The CDR3 totals 13 residues.

The V call is TRBV30, the J call TRBJ2-1, with D tentatively TRBD1 (5 bases). This CDR3 has 11 residues. Germline V gives CDR1 GTSNPN, CDR2 SVGIG (reference sequence). Trimming cost V 5 bases and J 5 bases, with 7 bases left between them. Here the CDR3 reads CAWAQDNEQFF. DNA of the CDR3: TGTGCCTGGGCACAGGACAATGAGCAGTTCTTC. The full variable domain, rest sourced from reference TRBV30 and TRBJ2-1, is SQTIHQWPATLVQPVGSPLSLECTVEGTSNPNLYWYRQAAGRGLQLLFYSVGIGQISSEVPQNLSASRPQDRQFILSSKKLLLSDSGFYLCAWAQDNEQFFGPGTRLTVL.

The V gene is TRBV19, the J gene TRBJ2-7; 8 nucleotides align to TRBD1. Germline trimming cut 6 bases from V and 5 bases from J; bases unmatched to any gene: 6. The CDR3 contains 13 residues. Germline assignment: CDR1 LNHDA and CDR2 SQIVND (reference sequence). The CDR3 loop reads CASSRTGSDEQYF. The CDR3 region has the DNA TGTGCCAGTAGCAGGACAGGGTCCGACGAGCAGTACTTC. Complete variable domain (other parts from reference TRBV19 and TRBJ2-7): DGGITQSPKYLFRKEGQNVTLSCEQNLNHDAMYWYRQDPGQGLRLIYYSQIVNDFQKGDIAEGYSVSREKKESFPLTVTSAQKNPTAFYLCASSRTGSDEQYFGPGTRLTVT.

The genes are TRBV4-1 and TRBJ1-2; D ambiguous. V was pared by 0 bases and J by 8 bases, with 16 bases between. In germline, CDR1 is MGHRA, CDR2 YSYEKL. The CDR3 totals 15 residues. CDR3 coding DNA: TGCGCCAGCAGCCAAGAAAGGACGGCCCCGGGGGGCTACACCTTC. Translated, it gives CASSQERTAPGGYTF.

V gene TRBV19 combines with J gene TRBJ1-5, with a weak D call TRBD1 (6 bases). Trimming removed 6 bases from V and 7 bases from J, with 19 bases in between. Germline V gene lookup returns CDR1 LNHDA and CDR2 SQIVND (reference sequence). The CDR3 spans 15 residues. This chain's CDR3 is CASSPGLGGGQPQHF. The CDR3 nucleotides read TGTGCCAGTAGCCCGGGCCTGGGGGGCGGCCAGCCCCAGCATTTT.

The gene calls are TRBV7-9 and TRBJ2-1; D might be TRBD1 or TRBD2, each matching 6 bases. The CDR3 totals 12 residues. V was trimmed by 1 base and J by 15 bases, leaving 13 bases between them. Germline V lookup: CDR1 SEHNR, CDR2 FQNEAQ (reference sequence). CDR3 bases: TGTGCCAGCAGCTTAGGAAGGGGGGTCGGGTTCTTC. This sequence encodes CASSLGRGVGFF. Based on the CDR3 plus reference TRBV7-9 and TRBJ2-1, the full variable domain is DTGVSQNPRHKITKRGQNVTFRCDPISEHNRLYWYRQTLGQGPEFLTYFQNEAQLEKSRLLSDRFSAERPKGSFSTLEIQRTEQGDSAMYLCASSLGRGVGFFGPGTRLTVL.

The chain couples TRBV29-1 to TRBJ2-7; D perhaps matches TRBD1 (6 bases). CDR1 and CDR2 (germline): SQVTM, ANQGSEA. This CDR3 comprises 11 residues. The germline V and J ends were trimmed by 3 bases and 6 bases, with 9 bases remaining between them. The CDR3 sequence: CSVDRGTEQYF. The CDR3 coding sequence is TGCAGCGTTGACAGGGGAACCGAGCAGTACTTC.

A few counts support this clone. This chain joins TRBV7-2 and TRBJ1-2, with 7 bases identical to TRBD1. The V and J ends lost 2 bases and 6 bases, in that order; junction bases with no gene match: 9. The CDR3 is made up of 15 amino acids. Germline loops: CDR1 SGHTA, CDR2 FQGNSA. The CDR3 sequence is CASSLNWQGVNGYTF. Here the CDR3 DNA reads TGTGCCAGCAGCTTAAATTGGCAGGGGGTCAATGGCTACACCTTC. The entire variable domain, with the rest obtained from reference TRBV7-2 and TRBJ1-2, is as follows: GAGVSQSPSNKVTEKGKDVELRCDPISGHTALYWYRQSLGQGLEFLIYFQGNSAPDKSGLPSDRFSAERTGGSVSTLTIQRTQQEDSAVYLCASSLNWQGVNGYTFGSGTRLTVV.

The V gene is TRBV5-1, the J gene TRBJ2-1, with D unclear. This CDR3 is 13 amino acids long. CDR1 is SGHRS, CDR2 YFSETQ, per germline. Between the trimmed V and J ends, which lost 0 bases and 2 bases, there was a span of 3 bases. The CDR3 is CASSLEAYNEQFF. The CDR3 nucleotides are TGCGCCAGCAGCTTGGAGGCCTACAATGAGCAGTTCTTC.

V is TRBV7-9 and J is TRBJ2-2; 8 bases line up with TRBD2. V trimming: 4 bases; J trimming: 5 bases; junction bases outside the gene matches: 3. CDR3 length: 14 amino acids. In germline, CDR1 is SEHNR, CDR2 FQNEAQ (reference sequence). CDR3 nucleotides: TGTGCCAGCAGCTACGGACTAGCTACCGGGGAGCTGTTTTTT. This sequence encodes CASSYGLATGELFF.

V usage is TRBV7-2 and J usage is TRBJ2-1; D unresolved. V was clipped by 5 bases and J by 3 bases, with 2 bases between them. The CDR3 is made up of 11 amino acids. Germline V gene data show CDR1 as SGHTA and CDR2 as FQGNSA. CDR3 sequence (DNA): TGTGCCAGCAGCGTCTACAATGAGCAGTTCTTC. This encodes CASSVYNEQFF.

V is TRBV11-3 and J is TRBJ2-5; 9 positions match TRBD2. V lost 5 bases to trimming and J lost 5 bases; unmatched junction nucleotides: 9. Germline assignment: CDR1 SGHNT and CDR2 YENEEA. This CDR3 contains 15 residues. The CDR3 DNA reads TGTGCCAGCAGCGATGGACTAGCGTCGGTGGAGACCCAGTACTTC. Its translation is CASSDGLASVETQYF.

The chain carries TRBV7-8 and TRBJ1-2, with 11 bases that match TRBD1. V lost 5 bases and J lost 4; bases outside the gene matches: 9. This CDR3 contains 16 residues. CDR1 is SGHVS and CDR2 is FQNEAQ in the germline V gene. Here the CDR3 reads CASSETGTGGSYGYTF. CDR3 in DNA: TGTGCCAGCAGCGAGACCGGGACAGGGGGTAGCTATGGCTACACCTTC.

This clone was recorded once. V is TRBV18 and J is TRBJ1-5; D possibly corresponds to TRBD1 (5 bases). Germline V gene lookup returns CDR1 KGHSH and CDR2 LQKENI. This CDR3 spans 16 amino acids. V was trimmed by 6 bases and J by 0 bases, leaving 15 bases between them. Written as DNA, the CDR3 is TGTGCCAGCTCCCCAGGGAGCTCCTATAGCAATCAGCCCCAGCATTTT. This codes for CASSPGSSYSNQPQHF.

The rearrangement uses TRBV21-1 and TRBJ2-3; the D call TRBD2 from the table was never checked on the DNA. TRBV21-1 has pseudogene status. The CDR3 runs to 18 residues. The CDR3 here is CASSPGSDKRAPTDTQYF. Written as DNA, the CDR3 is TGTGCCAGCAGCCCCGGTAGTGATAAGCGGGCACCCACAGATACGCAGTATTTT.

The chain combines TRBV6-1 with TRBJ1-2; TRBD1 might be the D (6 bases). Trimming left V 3 bases short and J 7 bases short, with 9 bases between. The CDR3 is 12 residues long. Germline values: CDR1 MNHNS, CDR2 SASEGT. The CDR3 reads CASSDGGLGYTF. The CDR3 DNA sequence: TGTGCCAGCAGTGACGGGGGGCTTGGCTACACCTTC.

The chain couples TRBV5-1 to TRBJ2-3, with a weak D call TRBD1 (5 bases). CDR1 and CDR2 from the germline V gene are SGHRS and YFSETQ. The CDR3 runs to 15 residues. Trimming cost V 0 bases and J 3 bases, with 11 bases left between them. DNA for the CDR3: TGCGCCAGCAGCTTGGCGGTGGGGCGGACAGATACGCAGTATTTT. Translated: CASSLAVGRTDTQYF.